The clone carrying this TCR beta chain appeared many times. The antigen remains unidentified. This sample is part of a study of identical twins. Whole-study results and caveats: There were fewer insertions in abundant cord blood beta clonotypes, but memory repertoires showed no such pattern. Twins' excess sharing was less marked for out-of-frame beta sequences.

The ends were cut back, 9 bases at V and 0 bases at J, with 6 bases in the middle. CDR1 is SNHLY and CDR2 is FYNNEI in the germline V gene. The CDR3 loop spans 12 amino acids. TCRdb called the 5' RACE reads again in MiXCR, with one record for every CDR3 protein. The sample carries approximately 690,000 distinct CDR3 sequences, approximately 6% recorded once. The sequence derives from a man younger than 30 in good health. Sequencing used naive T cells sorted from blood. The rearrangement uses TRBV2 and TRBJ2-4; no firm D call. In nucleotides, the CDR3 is TGTGCCAGTACGGTAGCCAAAAACATTCAGTACTTC. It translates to CASTVAKNIQYF.